This TCR beta chain was identified during a study of CD8+CD57+ T cells in acquired aplastic anemia. Study summary: Average DNA yield from sorted CD4+ and CD8+ cells was about 2.9 ug. General study results and limits: Significant differences in CD8+ Simpson's diversity were not observed between patients and controls. Comparison of patients with controls identified almost 30 shared CD8+ CDR3 sequences.

It was genomic DNA that served as the template for profiling TCR beta VDJ and CDR3. In TCRdb, the reads were re-called with MiXCR into one record per CDR3 protein. The sample consists of approximately 270,000 distinct CDR3 sequences, about 56% of them appearing once. Comments on this clonotype: As yet, its antigen is unknown.

This CDR3 has 14 amino acids. Per germline, CDR1 DFQATT and CDR2 SNEGSKA (reference sequence). V was clipped by 5 bases and J by 6 bases, with 18 bases between them. What was sequenced was sorted CD4+, CD8+, or CD8+CD57+ T cells (not recorded which) from PBMCs. The chain recombines TRBV20-1 with TRBJ2-3; a weak D match, TRBD2 (6 bases). The receptor comes from a human donor with severe aplastic anemia or a healthy control (not recorded which). The CDR3: CSAPDSGELDTQYF. CDR3 DNA: TGCAGTGCTCCCGATAGCGGAGAGCTGGATACGCAGTATTTT.